This T cell receptor beta chain was captured in a study of cytomegalovirus exposure and HLA in healthy donors (dated 2017 in TCRdb). Describing the broader study: An earlier analysis of some 500 of the donors reported about 250 Gb of sequence data and some 120 million unique TCR beta sequences from 150 million to 200 million T cells. An early release that covered some 630 HLA-typed donors contained around 330 gigabases of sequencing data and about 93 million unique TCR sequences. Among the 398 genotyped donors, about 83% belonged to the genetic ancestry cluster associated with self-reported Caucasian donors. The study was designed to test whether signatures of past pathogen exposure could be identified by cataloging public T cell receptors. The study used immunosequencing to profile the T cell repertoires of more than 650 subjects and linked those repertoires to cytomegalovirus serostatus. Along with the roughly 670-subject first cohort, a separate validation cohort of about 110 different subjects was used. To predict cytomegalovirus infection status, the study brought together high-throughput TCR immunosequencing, statistical association of individual TCRs with disease status, and machine learning. A later analysis re-analyzed previously published TCR beta repertoires from 600 to 850 donors and added high-resolution HLA genotyping to study TCR occurrence patterns. Rather than drawing on any new phenotypic data, the later analysis identified candidate immune exposures from TCR beta sequences and the way those sequences occurred across donors. An earlier analysis of around 640 of the donors used high-throughput TCR beta sequencing to judge whether each TCR beta V gene segment behaved as functional or pseudogenic. Donor age, sex, ethnicity and CMV serostatus were compiled together with the repertoire data. In a later genetic analysis, genome-wide SNP genotypes for 398 of the 666 donors were used, and that subset was treated as a discovery cohort. Every repertoire in the discovery cohort had been generated on one and the same sequencing platform. Both class I and class II loci were covered by HLA typing, at four-digit resolution. The number of typed donors differed by locus: roughly 629-640 for A, B, C, DRB1 and DQB1; approximately 520 for DQA1; approximately 600 for DPA1; and roughly 470 for DPB1. Roughly 5 DR-DQ haplotypes were handled as single units for association and clustering, since linkage in the cohort was strong. Among about 400 genotyped donors of the cohort, an average of around 240,000 unique TCR beta nucleotide sequences was sequenced per donor, of which 15% to 20% were non-productive. Overall study outcomes, separate from this receptor: The only immune exposure information available for the cohort was CMV serostatus. In the study, around 150 TCR beta chains were listed as associated with cytomegalovirus. It was suggested by the authors that the approach could potentially be generalized to other disease states and immunological phenotypes. The presence/absence analyses assumed that sequencing depth was roughly uniform across donors, and that assumption may not be true. An association between a missense DCLRE1C variant and V-gene and J-gene trimming of TCR beta chains was found in a later genetic analysis and replicated in an independent cohort. A later analysis found that TCR association rates varied across HLA loci, with DRB1 alleles showing the most associated TCRs and HLA-C alleles the fewest. A further reported finding was that TCR beta sequences accurately predicted the HLA-A and HLA-B alleles for most subjects in the first cohort. A later analysis reported that several top co-occurrence clusters appeared linked to parvovirus B19, influenza, CMV and Epstein-Barr virus. In an earlier analysis of around 500 of the donors, most TCR beta V segments appeared in productive rearrangements about 90% or about 30% of the time, broadly matching IMGT annotations. Some IMGT-functional V segments, including TRBV6-2 and TRBV6-3, could not be told apart with the 87-base-pair reads, so those segments were excluded. When HLA alleles, especially DR and DQ, strongly co-occurred, attributing TCR associations to individual alleles was difficult. Correlated functional status among segregating V segments might be attributable to linkage disequilibrium, but an unknown experimental factor could not be ruled out. At a false discovery rate of 0.05, a later analysis linked fewer than 20,000 TCR beta sequences to specific HLA alleles. In a later analysis, most CMV-associated TCR beta chains were found to appear HLA-restricted, with HLA associations seemingly driven largely by CMV exposure. A group of highly shared sequence variants was considered likely to be a technical artifact of the sequencing pipeline. The earlier analysis of some 540 of the donors excluded some 15 rarely observed V segments, including chromosome 9 orphons, because counts were too low. Only TCR beta chains were sequenced in this cohort, and the absence of alpha or paired-chain data limited detectable features. Cytomegalovirus status was reported to be diagnosed by the classifier with high specificity and sensitivity in both the original and validation cohorts. Most TCR sequences were seen in very few donors, while some public TCRs were found in many individuals. In a later analysis, HLA-associated TCR beta chains were found to be more clonally expanded and to have lower generation probabilities than equally common non-associated chains. In vitro tests confirmed that a few of the cytomegalovirus-associated TCR beta chains recognize cytomegalovirus antigens. In a later genetic analysis, fewer N-insertions in productive TCRs were reported among donors in an Asian-associated ancestry cluster than the roughly 700-donor mean. Because HLA typing was missing for some donors at each locus, association tests included only the typed subset.

Trimming costs V 5 bases and J 0 bases, and their ends lie 11 bases apart. According to the germline V gene, CDR1 reads MDHEN and CDR2 reads SYDVKM. Including the terminal cysteine and phenylalanine, the CDR3 comprises 16 residues. Just the 48-base CDR3 DNA is kept, in frame starting at base 1. The cohort comprised fewer than 700 healthy bone marrow donors. At the time of sampling, all cohort members were nominally healthy, though unrecorded immune exposures were likely present. The donor was CMV seropositive and was included in the group of 270 or so seropositive cohort members. Each donor provided a peripheral blood sample, and peripheral blood mononuclear cells were used for TCR beta sequencing. The Qiagen DNeasy Blood Extraction Kit was used to extract genomic DNA from the blood cell samples. Libraries were constructed by the immunoSEQ multiplex PCR assay. The multiplex PCR relied on a mix of 60 forward primers for TCR Vbeta segments and 13 reverse primers for TCR Jbeta segments. A multiplex PCR assay on genomic DNA amplified the CDR3 region of rearranged TCR beta genes. The Illumina HiSeq System was used to sequence the amplified TCR beta libraries as 87-base-pair reads. Processing in the source paper ran as follows. In a later analysis, 80 million or so unique TCR beta chains were counted across the 500 to 850 repertoires, and roughly 11 million of these chains were shared by at least two donors. Raw reads were error-corrected and collapsed into unique sequences with a nearest-neighbor algorithm that merged closely related sequences to remove PCR and sequencing errors. V, D and J gene segments were assigned by aligning CDR3 sequences to IMGT reference sequences. For a sequence to be retained, a match of at least six nucleotides to both a V gene segment and a J gene segment was required. A rearrangement counted as productive if the CDR3 had no stop codons and remained in frame with V and J, and every other rearrangement counted as non-productive. Following IMGT convention, CDR3 was defined as the stretch from the second conserved V-encoded cysteine up to the conserved J-encoded phenylalanine. The earlier analysis of some 550 of the donors excluded any sequence lacking an unambiguous match to a single V gene segment. In an earlier analysis of several hundred of the donors, V segments were called functional above 56.7% productive rearrangements and were called segregating when the between-donor standard deviation exceeded 5%. To diagnose cytomegalovirus status from the catalog of TCR beta chain sequences, a statistical classification framework was built. In a later analysis, V and J genes were assigned by comparing TCR nucleotide sequences against IMGT/GENE-DB human TR gene sequences. Using the TCRdist pipeline, a later analysis assigned CDR3 sequences along with most-parsimonious VDJ recombination scenarios. In a later analysis, each TCR beta chain was defined by its CDR3 amino acid sequence together with its V-gene family, and reads without a unique V-gene family were excluded. In a later analysis, a few hundred highly shared, low-generation-probability nucleotide sequences were removed to address suspected cross-contamination and a sequencing artifact. In a later analysis, a clonal expansion index for each public chain was calculated from normalized within-repertoire ranks of inferred template counts. A later analysis computed generation probabilities with a VDJ recombination model fitted to out-of-frame rearrangements, and checked the results against IGoR. A later analysis scored TCR-TCR, TCR-HLA and TCR-CMV co-occurrence with hypergeometric tests, applying a repertoire-size bias correction to TCR pairs. To estimate false discovery rates, a later analysis permuted the HLA or CMV assignments 20 times. In a later analysis, co-occurring TCRs were grouped using DBSCAN, and TCRdist sequence similarity was added for clustering within HLA-allele-positive subsets. Repertoires with fewer than 30,000 or more than 120,000 public chains, plus five repertoires with anomalous nucleotide sharing, were excluded from co-occurrence clustering. TCRdb mirrors the immuneACCESS table, restricted to in-frame sequences. Some clones are absent from its copies; in checked studies, under half trace to an unresolved V gene, and the reason for the others is unknown. That table furnishes V, J and clone size, whereas the DNA furnished D and trimming. For this sample the table gives fewer than 180,000 clones, of which 79% were detected only once. Around 6.3% of the sample lies in the top ten.

A remark on this clone: Its cognate antigen has yet to be identified. Base qualities were left out, and no much larger clone turns up one base away.

The V gene is TRBV28 and the J gene is TRBJ2-6; D gene: possibly TRBD2, on 5 matching bases. The TCR sequence derives from a man in his forties or fifties in good health and CMV-seropositive. The sample comprised PBMCs. CDR3 protein: CASSREAVSGANVLTF. The DNA sequence follows: TGTGCCAGCAGTCGCGAAGCGGTCTCTGGGGCCAACGTCCTGACTTTC.